These 18 T cell receptor beta chains came from one sample sequenced in a study of blood T cells in healthy people across ages. The use of a sample-barcoded 5' primer and a J-beta primer mix characterized a second PCR of roughly 6 to 11 cycles. Via MiXCR, TCRdb re-called the 5' RACE reads, giving one row per CDR3 protein. Of about 650,000 distinct CDR3 sequences in the sample, more than 45% were seen once. Sequenced: blood. The source of these receptors is a woman aged 80 or over in good health.

This clonotype was seen only once. This CDR3 is CASSSRDSSSSYEQYF. In nucleotides, the CDR3 is TGTGCCAGCTCATCCCGGGACAGTTCGAGCTCCTACGAGCAGTACTTC. The V and J genes are TRBV18 and TRBJ2-7, with 7 bases aligning to TRBD1. The CDR3 totals 16 residues. The V gene's germline CDR1 is KGHSH and CDR2 LQKENI. V lost 5 bases and J lost 0; bases outside the gene matches: 10.

In this sample, this clonotype turned up many times. The DNA of the CDR3 is TGCAGTGCCCAAAGGGGGGGATCCACAGATACGCAGTATTTT. Residues: CSAQRGGSTDTQYF. The chain uses TRBV20-1 and TRBJ2-3, with D possibly TRBD2 on 7 matching bases. This CDR3 spans 14 amino acids. Deletions cut 6 bases from V and 2 bases from J, with 15 bases between. Germline CDR1 reads DFQATT; CDR2 reads SNEGSKA (reference sequence).

On this clonotype: A much larger clone differs from this one at a single base, so this may be a read error. The gene calls are TRBV7-9 and TRBJ2-5; D is undetermined. The end of the DNA is better explained by TRBJ2-1, so the J call may be wrong. The CDR3 contains 14 residues. The V gene's germline CDR1 is SEHNR and CDR2 FQNEAQ (reference sequence). CDR3 in DNA: TGTGCCAGCAGCTACTGGACGCTCCAAGAGACCCAGTTCTTC. This encodes CASSYWTLQETQFF.

About this clonotype itself: The junction departs from germline at one end; a sequencing error may be responsible. This chain joins TRBV5-1 and TRBJ2-3; 10 bases map to TRBD2. This CDR3 contains 14 residues. The germline CDR1 and CDR2 sequences are SGHRS and YFSETQ. CDR3 nucleotide sequence: TGCGCCAGCAATAGCGGGGGGAACACAGATACGCGGTATTTT. Translated: CASNSGGNTDTRYF.

Only a few counts were recorded for this clonotype. This chain links TRBV4-2 with TRBJ2-7; maybe TRBD1 (5 bases). The DNA end is a closer match to TRBJ2-5, so the J assignment may be wrong. Germline V gene sequence: CDR1 LGHNA, CDR2 YNFKEQ. The CDR3 totals 13 residues. The CDR3 DNA follows: TGTGCCAGCAGCCAAACCCTCCAGGGGACCCAGTACTTC. Its protein is CASSQTLQGTQYF.

Notes on this clonotype: Given a much more abundant clone one base away, this may be a read error. The chain uses TRBV6-5 and TRBJ2-7; D unclear. CDR1 is MNHEY, CDR2 SVGAGI, per germline. With 5 bases removed from V and 2 bases from J, the gap between germline ends came to 7 bases. CDR3 length equals 12 residues. This chain's CDR3 is CASSTHTYEQYF. The CDR3 bases are TGTGCCAGCAGTACCCACACCTACGAGCAGTACTTC.

CDR3 protein: CASSSDPLGPNEQFF. The CDR3, as DNA: TGTGCCAGCAGCTCTGACCCCCTGGGTCCCAATGAGCAGTTCTTC. The chain joins TRBV7-2 to TRBJ2-1; the D is unclear. The CDR3 consists of 15 residues. In germline, CDR1 is SGHTA, CDR2 FQGNSA. Trimming stripped 4 bases from V and 6 bases from J, with 16 bases between.

For this clonotype: This could be a read error, since a much larger clone is one nucleotide away. The V gene is TRBV7-7, the J gene TRBJ2-5; D is unresolved. The germline V and J ends were trimmed by 5 bases and 2 bases, with 12 bases remaining between them. The CDR3 has 14 residues. Germline V gene data show CDR1 as SSHAT and CDR2 as FNYEAQ (reference sequence). DNA for the CDR3: TGTGCCAGCAGCCCAGGCAATAGACAAGAGACCCAGTACTTC. Encoded protein: CASSPGNRQETQYF.

This clonotype was picked up one time. Here the CDR3 DNA reads TGTGCCAGTAGTCCCCGACCGGGTCTGTCGCAGTATTTT. Protein: CASSPRPGLSQYF. The rearrangement uses TRBV19 and TRBJ2-3; D is ambiguous. This CDR3 contains 13 residues. Germline CDR1 is LNHDA and CDR2 is SQIVND (reference sequence). Between the trimmed V and J ends, which lost 5 bases and 10 bases, there was a span of 16 bases. The whole variable domain, remainder taken from reference TRBV19 and TRBJ2-3, is DGGITQSPKYLFRKEGQNVTLSCEQNLNHDAMYWYRQDPGQGLRLIYYSQIVNDFQKGDIAEGYSVSREKKESFPLTVTSAQKNPTAFYLCASSPRPGLSQYFGPGTRLTVL.

The V call is TRBV29-1, the J call TRBJ2-3, with no clear D. Trimming stripped 0 bases from V and 2 bases from J, with 6 bases between. CDR3 length equals 13 residues. The germline V gene has CDR1 SQVTM and CDR2 ANQGSEA. DNA of the CDR3: TGCAGCGTTGAAGACGGGTCCACAGATACGCAGTATTTT. Translation gives CSVEDGSTDTQYF.

The chain employs TRBV25-1 and TRBJ1-2; 7 positions match TRBD1. Germline CDR1 MGHDK, CDR2 SYGVNS. The CDR3 contains 17 residues. V trimming: 8 bases; J trimming: 0 bases; junction bases outside the gene matches: 15. CDR3 sequence: CASLGTAVGEANYGYTF. The CDR3, as DNA: TGTGCCAGCCTAGGGACAGCGGTGGGAGAAGCTAACTATGGCTACACCTTC.

The chain is built from TRBV27 and TRBJ2-1; 9 nucleotides align to TRBD1. With V trimmed by 2 bases and J by 7 bases, 6 bases remained unmatched. There are 15 residues in the CDR3. CDR1 and CDR2 (germline): MNHEY, SMNVEV (reference sequence). The chain's CDR3 is CASSLGDRARNEQFF. DNA for the CDR3: TGTGCCAGCAGTTTAGGGGACAGGGCGCGTAATGAGCAGTTCTTC.

The table lists this clonotype with many counts. V gene TRBV5-1 combines with J gene TRBJ2-1, with TRBD2 matching over 14 bases. V shed 0 bases, J shed 12 bases, and the junction held 5 bases outside the gene matches. CDR1 and CDR2 from the germline V gene are SGHRS and YFSETQ. The CDR3 contains 15 residues. The CDR3 loop reads CASSLARLAGGMQFF. CDR3 nucleotide sequence: TGCGCCAGCAGCTTGGCCAGACTAGCGGGGGGGATGCAGTTCTTC.

The gene calls are TRBV7-9 and TRBJ2-2; D is unresolved. CDR1 is SEHNR and CDR2 is FQNEAQ in the germline V gene (reference sequence). The CDR3 length is 20 residues. Deletions cut 5 bases from V and 0 bases from J, with 25 bases between. This CDR3 reads CASSHLQRTALIANTGELFF. The DNA for the CDR3 is TGTGCCAGCAGCCATTTACAGAGGACCGCCCTTATCGCGAACACCGGGGAGCTGTTTTTT.

The V gene is TRBV14, the J gene TRBJ2-7; D may be TRBD1 (5 bases). Trimming pared 0 bases from V and 3 bases from J, leaving 21 bases between. This CDR3 comprises 18 residues. Germline V gene sequence: CDR1 SGHDN, CDR2 FVKESK. The DNA for the CDR3 is TGTGCCAGCAGCCAAGAGTATCCAGACGAGGCAGGGTTCTACGAGCAGTACTTC. Translated: CASSQEYPDEAGFYEQYF.

The rearrangement links TRBV10-3 to TRBJ2-7; no clear D. Trimming stripped 10 bases from V and 5 bases from J, with 6 bases between. This CDR3 contains 9 residues. Germline CDR1 ENHRY, CDR2 SYGVKD. This CDR3 reads CATRNEQYF. CDR3 coding DNA: TGTGCCACACGTAACGAGCAGTACTTC.

The chain uses TRBV9 and TRBJ2-5; TRBD2 matches 8 bases. This CDR3 region has 15 residues. V lost 4 bases and J lost 2; bases outside the gene matches: 7. The germline V gene encodes CDR1 SGDLS and CDR2 YYNGEE. The CDR3 bases are TGTGCCAGCAGCATGACGCGGGGGGAACAAGAGACCCAGTACTTC. Translation gives CASSMTRGEQETQYF.

This clonotype was seen repeatedly, ten times or more. The rearrangement links TRBV20-1 to TRBJ2-3, with unresolved D. Germline CDR1 DFQATT, CDR2 SNEGSKA (reference sequence). CDR3 length equals 12 residues. Trimming removed 2 bases at V and 9 bases at J, with 12 bases between. The CDR3 reads CSARPAQWTQYF. CDR3 bases: TGCAGTGCTAGACCAGCACAGTGGACGCAGTATTTT.